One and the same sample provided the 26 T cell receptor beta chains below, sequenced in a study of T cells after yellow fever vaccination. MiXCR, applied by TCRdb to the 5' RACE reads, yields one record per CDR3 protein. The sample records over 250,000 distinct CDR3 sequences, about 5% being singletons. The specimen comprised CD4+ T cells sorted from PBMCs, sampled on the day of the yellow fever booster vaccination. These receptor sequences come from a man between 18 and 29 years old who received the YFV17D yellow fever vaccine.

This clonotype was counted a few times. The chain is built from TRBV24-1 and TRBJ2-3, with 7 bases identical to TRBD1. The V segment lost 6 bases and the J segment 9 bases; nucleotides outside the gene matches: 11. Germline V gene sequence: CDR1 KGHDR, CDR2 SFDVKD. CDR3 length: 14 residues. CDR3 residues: CATSKRQGSKTQYF. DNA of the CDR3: TGTGCCACCAGTAAACGACAGGGATCAAAGACGCAGTATTTT.

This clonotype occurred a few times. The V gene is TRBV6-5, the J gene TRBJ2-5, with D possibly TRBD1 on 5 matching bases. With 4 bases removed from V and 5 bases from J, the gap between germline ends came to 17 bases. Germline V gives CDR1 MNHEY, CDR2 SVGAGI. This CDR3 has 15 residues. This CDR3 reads CASSSGWTTRETQYF. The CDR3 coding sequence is TGTGCCAGCAGTTCCGGTTGGACAACCCGGGAGACCCAGTACTTC.

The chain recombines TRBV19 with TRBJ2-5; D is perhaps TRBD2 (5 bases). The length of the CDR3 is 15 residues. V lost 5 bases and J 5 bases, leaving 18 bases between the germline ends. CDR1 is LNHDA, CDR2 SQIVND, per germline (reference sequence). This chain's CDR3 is CASSFQDSAGETQYF. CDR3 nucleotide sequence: TGTGCCAGTAGTTTCCAGGACTCGGCCGGCGAGACCCAGTACTTC. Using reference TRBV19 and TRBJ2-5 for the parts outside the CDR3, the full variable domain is DGGITQSPKYLFRKEGQNVTLSCEQNLNHDAMYWYRQDPGQGLRLIYYSQIVNDFQKGDIAEGYSVSREKKESFPLTVTSAQKNPTAFYLCASSFQDSAGETQYFGPGTRLLVL.

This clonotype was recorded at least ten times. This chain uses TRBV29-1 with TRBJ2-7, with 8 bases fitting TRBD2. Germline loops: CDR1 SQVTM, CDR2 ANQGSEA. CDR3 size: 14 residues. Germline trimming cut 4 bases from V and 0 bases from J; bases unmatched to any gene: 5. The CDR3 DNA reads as TGCAGCGTTGGGAATAGCGGGGACTCCTACGAGCAGTACTTC. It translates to CSVGNSGDSYEQYF.

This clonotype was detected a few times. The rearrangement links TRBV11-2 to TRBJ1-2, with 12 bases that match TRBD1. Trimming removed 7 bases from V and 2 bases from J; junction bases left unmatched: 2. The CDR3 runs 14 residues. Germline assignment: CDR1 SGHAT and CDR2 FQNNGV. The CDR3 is CASTGTGGNYGYTF. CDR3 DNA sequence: TGTGCCAGCACCGGGACAGGGGGCAACTATGGCTACACCTTC.

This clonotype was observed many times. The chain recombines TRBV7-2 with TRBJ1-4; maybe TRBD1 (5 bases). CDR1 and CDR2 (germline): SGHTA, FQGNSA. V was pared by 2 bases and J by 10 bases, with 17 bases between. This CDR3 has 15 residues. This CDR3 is CASSLPRGQGGKLFF. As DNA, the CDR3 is TGTGCCAGCAGCTTACCGAGGGGCCAGGGCGGAAAACTGTTTTTT.

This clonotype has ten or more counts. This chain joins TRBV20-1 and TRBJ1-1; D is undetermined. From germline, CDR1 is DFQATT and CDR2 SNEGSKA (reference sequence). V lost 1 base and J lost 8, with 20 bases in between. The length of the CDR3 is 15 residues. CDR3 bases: TGCAGTGCTAGAGGTCCAGAAGTTATGGCGCGCGAAGCTTTCTTT. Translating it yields CSARGPEVMAREAFF.

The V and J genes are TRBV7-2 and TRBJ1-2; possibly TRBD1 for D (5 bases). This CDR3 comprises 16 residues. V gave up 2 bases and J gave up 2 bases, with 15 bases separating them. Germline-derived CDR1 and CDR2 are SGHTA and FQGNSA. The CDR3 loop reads CASSLTWRGGNYGYTF. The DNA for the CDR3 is TGTGCCAGCAGCTTAACCTGGAGGGGCGGGAACTATGGCTACACCTTC. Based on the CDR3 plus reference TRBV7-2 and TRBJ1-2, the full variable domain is GAGVSQSPSNKVTEKGKDVELRCDPISGHTALYWYRQSLGQGLEFLIYFQGNSAPDKSGLPSDRFSAERTGGSVSTLTIQRTQQEDSAVYLCASSLTWRGGNYGYTFGSGTRLTVV.

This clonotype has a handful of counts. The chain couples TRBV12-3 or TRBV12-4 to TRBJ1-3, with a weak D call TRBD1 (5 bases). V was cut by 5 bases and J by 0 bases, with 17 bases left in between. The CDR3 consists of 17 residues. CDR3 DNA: TGTGCCAGCAGTCCCACCCAGGGCAGGCCCTCTGGAAACACCATATATTTT. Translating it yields CASSPTQGRPSGNTIYF.

CDR3 DNA: TGTGCCAGCAGCTTGGGGAGGATGGGGACCCAAGAGACCCAGTACTTC. This encodes CASSLGRMGTQETQYF. V gene TRBV7-6 combines with J gene TRBJ2-5; a weak D match, TRBD2 (6 bases). Trimming cost V 3 bases and J 1 base, with 15 bases left between them. The CDR3 has 16 amino acids. CDR1 SGHVS and CDR2 FNYEAQ come from the germline V gene. The full variable domain, its missing parts supplied by reference TRBV7-6 and TRBJ2-5, is GAGVSQSPRYKVTKRGQDVALRCDPISGHVSLYWYRQALGQGPEFLTYFNYEAQQDKSGLPNDRFSAERPEGSISTLTIQRTEQRDSAMYRCASSLGRMGTQETQYFGPGTRLLVL.

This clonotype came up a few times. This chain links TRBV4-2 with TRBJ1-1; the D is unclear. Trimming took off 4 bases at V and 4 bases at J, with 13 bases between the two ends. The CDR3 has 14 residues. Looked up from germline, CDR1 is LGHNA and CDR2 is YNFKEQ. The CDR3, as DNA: TGTGCCAGCAGCCCTGGCCAGGATCCCACTGAAGCTTTCTTT. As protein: CASSPGQDPTEAFF.

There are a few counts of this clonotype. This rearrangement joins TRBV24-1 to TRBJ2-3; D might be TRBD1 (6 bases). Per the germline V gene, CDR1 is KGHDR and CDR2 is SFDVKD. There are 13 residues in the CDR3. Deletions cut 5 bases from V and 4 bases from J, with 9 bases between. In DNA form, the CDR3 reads TGTGCCACCAGTGTTCAGGGGTCAGATACGCAGTATTTT. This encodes CATSVQGSDTQYF.

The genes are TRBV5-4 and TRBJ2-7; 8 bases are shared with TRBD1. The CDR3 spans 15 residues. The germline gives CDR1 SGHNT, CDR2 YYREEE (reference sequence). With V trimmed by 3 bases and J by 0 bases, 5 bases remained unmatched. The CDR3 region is CASSSGGASSYEQYV. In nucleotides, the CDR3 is TGTGCCAGCAGCTCAGGGGGCGCGAGCTCCTACGAGCAGTACGTC.

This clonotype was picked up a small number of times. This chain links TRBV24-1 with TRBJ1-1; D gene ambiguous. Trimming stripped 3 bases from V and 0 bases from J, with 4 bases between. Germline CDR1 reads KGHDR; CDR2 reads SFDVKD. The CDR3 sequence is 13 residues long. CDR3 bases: TGTGCCACCAGTGATGAGATGAACACTGAAGCTTTCTTT. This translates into CATSDEMNTEAFF.

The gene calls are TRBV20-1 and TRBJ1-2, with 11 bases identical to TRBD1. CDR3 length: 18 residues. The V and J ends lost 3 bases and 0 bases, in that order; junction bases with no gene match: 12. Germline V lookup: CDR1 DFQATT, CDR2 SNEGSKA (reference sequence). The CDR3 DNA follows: TGCAGTGCTAGCAGCGGGACAGGGGGAATTAGCTCTAACTATGGCTACACCTTC. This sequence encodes CSASSGTGGISSNYGYTF.

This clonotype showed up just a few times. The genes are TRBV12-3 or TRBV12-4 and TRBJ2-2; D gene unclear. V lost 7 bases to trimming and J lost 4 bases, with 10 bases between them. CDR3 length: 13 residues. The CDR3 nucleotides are TGTGCCAGCACCCGGATGAGCACCGGGGAGCTGTTTTTT. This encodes CASTRMSTGELFF.

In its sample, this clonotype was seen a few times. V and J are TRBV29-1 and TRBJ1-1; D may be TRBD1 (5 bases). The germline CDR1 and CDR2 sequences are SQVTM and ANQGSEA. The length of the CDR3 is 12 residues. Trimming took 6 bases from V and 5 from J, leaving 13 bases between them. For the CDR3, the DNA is TGCAGCGTCAGGGACCCTTCAACTGAAGCTTTCTTT. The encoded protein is CSVRDPSTEAFF.

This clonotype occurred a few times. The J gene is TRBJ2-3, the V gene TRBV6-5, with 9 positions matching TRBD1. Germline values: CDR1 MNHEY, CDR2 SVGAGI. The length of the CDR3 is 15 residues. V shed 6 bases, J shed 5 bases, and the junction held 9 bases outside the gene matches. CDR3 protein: CASRSLTGGRDTQYF. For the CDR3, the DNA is TGTGCCAGCAGAAGTTTAACAGGGGGCCGAGATACGCAGTATTTT.

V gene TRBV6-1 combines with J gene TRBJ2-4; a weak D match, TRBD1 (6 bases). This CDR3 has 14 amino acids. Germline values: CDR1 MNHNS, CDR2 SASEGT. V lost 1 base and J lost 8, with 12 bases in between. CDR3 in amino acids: CASSEVQGRDIQYF. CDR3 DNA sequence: TGTGCCAGCAGTGAAGTTCAGGGGCGCGACATTCAGTACTTC.

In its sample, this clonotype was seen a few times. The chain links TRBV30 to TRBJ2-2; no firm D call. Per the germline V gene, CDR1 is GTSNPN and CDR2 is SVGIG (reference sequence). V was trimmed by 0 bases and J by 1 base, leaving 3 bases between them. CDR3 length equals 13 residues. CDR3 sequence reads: CAWSVMNTGELFF. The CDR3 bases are TGTGCCTGGAGTGTTATGAACACCGGGGAGCTGTTTTTT.

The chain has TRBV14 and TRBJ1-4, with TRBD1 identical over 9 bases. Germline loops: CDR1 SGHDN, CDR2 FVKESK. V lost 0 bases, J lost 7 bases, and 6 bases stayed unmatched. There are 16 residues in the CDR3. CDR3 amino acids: CASSQDPGTGTEKLFF. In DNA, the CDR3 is TGTGCCAGCAGCCAAGACCCCGGGACAGGGACTGAAAAACTGTTTTTT.

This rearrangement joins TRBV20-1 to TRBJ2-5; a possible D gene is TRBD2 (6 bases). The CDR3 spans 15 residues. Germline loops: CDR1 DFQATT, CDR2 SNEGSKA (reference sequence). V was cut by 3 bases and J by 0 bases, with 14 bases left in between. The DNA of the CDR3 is TGCAGTGCTAGGAACCCCGTAGCGGACCAAGAGACCCAGTACTTC. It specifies CSARNPVADQETQYF.

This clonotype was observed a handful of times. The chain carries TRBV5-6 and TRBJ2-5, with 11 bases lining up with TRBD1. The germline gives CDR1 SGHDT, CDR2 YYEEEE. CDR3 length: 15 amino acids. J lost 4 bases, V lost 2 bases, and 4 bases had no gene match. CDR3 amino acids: CASSLRGTGGETQYF. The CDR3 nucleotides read TGTGCCAGCAGCTTAAGGGGGACAGGGGGAGAGACCCAGTACTTC.

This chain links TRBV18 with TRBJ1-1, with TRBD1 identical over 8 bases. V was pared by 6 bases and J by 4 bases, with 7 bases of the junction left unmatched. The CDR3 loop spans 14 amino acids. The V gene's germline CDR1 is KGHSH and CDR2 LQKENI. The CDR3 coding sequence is TGTGCCAGCTCGCCGGGACAGGCCTCCACTGAAGCTTTCTTT. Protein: CASSPGQASTEAFF. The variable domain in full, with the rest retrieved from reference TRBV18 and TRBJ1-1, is NAGVMQNPRHLVRRRGQEARLRCSPMKGHSHVYWYRQLPEEGLKFMVYLQKENIIDESGMPKERFSAEFPKEGPSILRIQQVVRGDSAAYFCASSPGQASTEAFFGQGTRLTVV.

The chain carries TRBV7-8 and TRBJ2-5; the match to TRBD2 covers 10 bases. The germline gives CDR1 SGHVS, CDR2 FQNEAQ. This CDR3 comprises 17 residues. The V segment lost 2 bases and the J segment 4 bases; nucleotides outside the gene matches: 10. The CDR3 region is CASSLSLTSGTRETQYF. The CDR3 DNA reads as TGTGCCAGCAGCTTAAGTCTTACTAGCGGGACCCGAGAGACCCAGTACTTC. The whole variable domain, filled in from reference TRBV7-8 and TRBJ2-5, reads GAGVSQSPRYKVAKRGQDVALRCDPISGHVSLFWYQQALGQGPEFLTYFQNEAQLDKSGLPSDRFFAERPEGSVSTLKIQRTQQEDSAVYLCASSLSLTSGTRETQYFGPGTRLLVL.

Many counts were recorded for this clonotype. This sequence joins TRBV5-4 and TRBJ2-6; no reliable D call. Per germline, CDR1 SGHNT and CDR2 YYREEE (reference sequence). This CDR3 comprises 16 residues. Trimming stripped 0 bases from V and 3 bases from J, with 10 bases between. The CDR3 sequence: CASSLDSTGGANVLTF. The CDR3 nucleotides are TGTGCCAGCAGCTTGGATTCGACTGGTGGGGCCAACGTCCTGACTTTC.